Below, 5 T cell receptor beta chains from the same sample are listed, as sequenced in a study of cytomegalovirus exposure and HLA in healthy donors. Some clones are missing from TCRdb's copy, which holds only in-frame ones; the method was immunoSEQ multiplex PCR. The repertoire holds under 200,000 clones, with 70% to 90% as singletons. Material: PBMCs. The source of these receptors is a woman aged 25 to 39 in good health and CMV-seronegative.

The genes are TRBV29-1 and TRBJ1-1; D not resolved. Germline V lookup: CDR1 SQVTM, CDR2 ANQGSEA. V lost 4 bases and J 1 base, leaving 13 bases between the germline ends. There are 14 residues in the CDR3. Here the CDR3 DNA reads TGCAGCGTTGCGGGAGATCTTTGGAACACTGAAGCTTTCTTT. Translation gives CSVAGDLWNTEAFF.

The rearrangement joins TRBV9 to TRBJ1-1; 7 bases line up with TRBD1. CDR1 SGDLS and CDR2 YYNGEE come from the germline V gene. J gave up 0 bases and V 6 bases, and 11 bases lay outside the gene matches. This CDR3 contains 16 residues. CDR3: CASTKLGGSMNTEAFF. CDR3 nucleotides: TGTGCCAGCACCAAGCTAGGGGGCTCGATGAACACTGAAGCTTTCTTT.

The chain has TRBV6-6 and TRBJ2-2; possibly TRBD1 for D (5 bases). Germline loops: CDR1 MNHNY, CDR2 SVGAGI (reference sequence). CDR3 length equals 14 residues. V dropped 4 bases and J dropped 0 bases, with 6 bases sitting between them. Here the CDR3 DNA reads TGTGCCAGCAGTTGGACAACGAACACCGGGGAGCTGTTTTTT. Protein sequence: CASSWTTNTGELFF.

This sequence joins TRBV10-3 and TRBJ1-5, with 7 bases matching TRBD1. The V and J ends lost 11 bases and 1 base, in that order; junction bases with no gene match: 8. The CDR3 consists of 14 residues. Germline V gene data show CDR1 as ENHRY and CDR2 as SYGVKD. CDR3 loop: CASWTGESNQPQHF. CDR3 nucleotide sequence: TGTGCCTCATGGACAGGAGAAAGCAATCAGCCCCAGCATTTT.

V usage is TRBV7-2 and J usage is TRBJ2-1; the match to TRBD1 covers 12 bases. This CDR3 comprises 16 residues. Germline trimming cut 3 bases from V and 2 bases from J; bases unmatched to any gene: 2. CDR1 SGHTA and CDR2 FQGNSA come from the germline V gene. CDR3 in amino acids: CASSFGTGGTYNEQFF. The CDR3 coding sequence is TGTGCCAGCAGCTTTGGGACAGGGGGCACCTACAATGAGCAGTTCTTC.